This T cell receptor beta chain was recovered during a study of cytotoxic CD8 clonotypes in ibrutinib-treated CLL. General study results and limits: Clonality increased at ibrutinib response, then returned toward baseline at progression.

TCR beta libraries used 1.5 to 2 micrograms of DNA from cryopreserved PBMCs. For this clone: Its specificity is not known.

Data came from immunoSEQ multiplex PCR; TCRdb stores just in-frame clones and leaves some out. The data show 100,000 to 150,000 clones, with over 75% seen just once and roughly 2% held by the top ten. Specimen: PBMCs, collected after 24 months of ibrutinib treatment. The receptor's source is a human donor with chronic lymphocytic leukemia.

The CDR3 sequence is CASSLGGAGRETQYF. The CDR3 DNA sequence: TGTGCCAGCAGCTTAGGGGGGGCCGGTCGGGAGACCCAGTACTTC. V usage is TRBV7-2 and J usage is TRBJ2-5; perhaps D is TRBD1 or TRBD2 (6 bases each). CDR1 is SGHTA and CDR2 is FQGNSA in the germline V gene. Trimming took 1 base from V and 5 from J, leaving 14 bases between them. The CDR3 length is 15 residues.